A selection of T cell receptor beta chains follows, all from one sample in a study of shared clonotypes between healthy human individuals. Assay used: immunoSEQ multiplex PCR; TCRdb lists only in-frame clones, some missing. The data contain more than 2 million clones, roughly 95% of them singletons. Sequencing was carried out using naive CD8+ T cells sorted from blood. These receptors were collected from a man younger than 30 in good health. Each CDR3 is given with its conserved first and last residue. D genes are given only for firm matches. The listing skips clone size in some rows; elsewhere it reads once, few, many or a size class.

V gene,D gene,clone size,J gene,CDR3 DNA,CDR3 protein
TRBV6-1,.,.,TRBJ2-7,TGTGCCAGCAGTGAATTTCGGACTTCCAGCTACGAGCAGTACTTC,CASSEFRTSSYEQYF
TRBV11-3,.,.,TRBJ2-2,TGTGCCAGCAGCCCGCTAGGGAACACCGGGGAGCTGTTTTTT,CASSPLGNTGELFF
TRBV10-3,.,.,TRBJ1-3,TGTGCCATCAGTGAGTCGGAGGGGGACGATGGAAACACCATATATTTT,CAISESEGDDGNTIYF
TRBV13,TRBD2,.,TRBJ2-7,TGTGCCAGCAGCTTAGAAGCGGGGGTGGGCTACGAGCAGTACTTC,CASSLEAGVGYEQYF
TRBV27,.,.,TRBJ1-6,TGTGCCAGCAGTTTTCGGAATCCGGGTTACAAGGATTCACCCCTCCACTTT,CASSFRNPGYKDSPLHF
TRBV7-7,TRBD2,.,TRBJ2-5,TGTGCTAGCAGCCCTAGCGGGAGATGGGAGACCCAGTACTTC,CASSPSGRWETQYF
TRBV9,.,.,TRBJ1-1,TGTGCCAGCAGCCAGTGGGGGGGCACTGAAGCTTTCTTT,CASSQWGGTEAFF
TRBV29-1,.,.,TRBJ2-3,TGCAGCGTGGAACAGCAGCTAGATACGCAGTATTTT,CSVEQQLDTQYF
TRBV19,.,.,TRBJ2-7,TGTGCCAGTTTGAGGTCTGCCGAGCAGTACTTC,CASLRSAEQYF
TRBV5-4,.,.,TRBJ2-7,TGTGCCAGCAGCCCAGAGGGTAGCTCCTACGAGCAGTACTTC,CASSPEGSSYEQYF
TRBV7-2,TRBD1,.,TRBJ2-7,TGTGCCAGCAGCTCTGGGACAGGGTCCCACGAGCAGTACTTC,CASSSGTGSHEQYF
TRBV6-1,.,once,TRBJ1-5,TGTGCCAGCAGTGATTATGGGGATCAGCCCCAGCATTTT,CASSDYGDQPQHF
TRBV11-3,.,.,TRBJ2-3,TGTGCCAGCAGCTTACTAGGTCTGCCGCCGCAGTATTTT,CASSLLGLPPQYF
TRBV21-1,.,once,TRBJ2-6,TGTGCCAGCAGGTATTCGGGACAGAATAGCTCTGGGGCCAACGTCCTGACTTTC,CASRYSGQNSSGANVLTF
TRBV15,.,once,TRBJ2-7,TGTGCCACCAGCAGCTCCTACGAGCAGTACTTC,CATSSSYEQYF
TRBV5-6,TRBD1,once,TRBJ2-1,TGTGCCAGCAGCTCGACAGGGGGTGAGCAGTTCTTC,CASSSTGGEQFF
TRBV5-4,TRBD1,.,TRBJ1-2,TGTGCCAGCAGCTTGGGGACAGGAGAGAACTATGGCTACACCTTC,CASSLGTGENYGYTF
TRBV28,.,.,TRBJ1-5,TGTGCCAGCAGTCTCGCTGGCATAAATAGCAATCAGCCCCAGCATTTT,CASSLAGINSNQPQHF